These 32 T cell receptor beta chains were all obtained from the same sample, sequenced in a study of blood T cell repertoires in COVID-19. Sequencing used immunoSEQ multiplex PCR; TCRdb keeps in-frame clones, though not all of them. The data show about 380,000 clones, approximately 77% seen once. The specimen sequenced was peripheral blood. The receptors originated from a human donor with acute or convalescent COVID-19. The donor label of this sample is uncertain.

This sequence joins TRBV3-1 (or the pseudogene TRBV3-2) and TRBJ2-7, with TRBD2 matching 7 bases. The CDR3 totals 13 residues. Looked up from germline, CDR1 is LGHDT and CDR2 is YNNKEL (reference sequence). V lost 4 bases to trimming and J lost 2 bases; unmatched junction nucleotides: 2. The CDR3 spells CASSLGLTYEQYF. The CDR3 region has the DNA TGTGCCAGCAGCCTGGGACTAACCTACGAGCAGTACTTC.

This clone was observed a handful of times. The gene calls are TRBV6-5 and TRBJ1-1; tentatively, D is TRBD1 (5 bases). The CDR3 extends over 12 amino acids. The germline V gene has CDR1 MNHEY and CDR2 SVGAGI. Trimming cost V 2 bases and J 9 bases, with 10 bases left between them. As DNA, the CDR3 is TGTGCCAGCAGTTACAGGGGCATGAAAGCTTTCTTT. This encodes CASSYRGMKAFF.

CDR3 region: CASSRPLQGQETQYF. The CDR3 DNA reads as TGTGCCAGCAGCAGACCCCTACAGGGACAAGAGACCCAGTACTTC. V and J are TRBV2 and TRBJ2-5, with D perhaps matching TRBD1 (6 bases). This CDR3 is built from 15 residues. Trimming pared 6 bases from V and 2 bases from J, leaving 16 bases between. CDR1 is SNHLY, CDR2 FYNNEI, per germline.

The chain recombines TRBV15 with TRBJ2-3; a possible D gene is TRBD2 (5 bases). CDR3 length: 15 residues. CDR1 LNHNV and CDR2 YYDKDF come from the germline V gene (reference sequence). With 5 bases removed from V and 2 bases from J, the gap between germline ends came to 14 bases. The CDR3 DNA reads TGTGCCACCAGCTCGCGCCACGGGGACACAGATACGCAGTATTTT. Translated, it gives CATSSRHGDTDTQYF.

The chain joins TRBV28 to TRBJ1-4; the match to TRBD1 covers 9 bases. The V gene end was trimmed by 6 bases and the J gene end by 7 bases; junction bases not matched to a gene: 9. CDR1 and CDR2 (germline): MDHEN, SYDVKM. The CDR3 length is 15 residues. The CDR3 DNA reads TGTGCCAGCAGCCAGGCCGGGACAGGGATTGAAAAACTGTTTTTT. It yields the protein CASSQAGTGIEKLFF.

CDR3 bases: TGTGCCAGCAGTTTAGACCAGCCCACAGGGGGGGACGGGGAGCTGTTTTTT. Its translation: CASSLDQPTGGDGELFF. The chain combines TRBV27 with TRBJ2-2; a possible D gene is TRBD1 (8 bases). CDR3 length equals 17 residues. Germline CDR1 is MNHEY and CDR2 is SMNVEV (reference sequence). Trimming pared 2 bases from V and 7 bases from J, leaving 20 bases between.

The V and J genes are TRBV5-1 and TRBJ1-1; D is ambiguous. The V end lost 0 bases, the J end lost 1 base, and 16 bases lay between the germline ends. The CDR3 runs 17 residues. Germline CDR1 and CDR2: SGHRS and YFSETQ. The CDR3 nucleotides read TGCGCCAGCAGCTTGGCACCCCGCGGCGCGGGGAACACTGAAGCTTTCTTT. It translates to CASSLAPRGAGNTEAFF.

V usage is TRBV19 and J usage is TRBJ2-1; tentative D call: TRBD1 (6 bases). V gave up 6 bases and J gave up 4 bases, with 13 bases separating them. From germline, CDR1 is LNHDA and CDR2 SQIVND (reference sequence). CDR3 length: 14 residues. CDR3: CASSWDISYNEQFF. The CDR3 coding sequence is TGTGCCAGTAGCTGGGACATAAGTTACAATGAGCAGTTCTTC.

V is TRBV25-1 and J is TRBJ2-1; 14 bases line up with TRBD2. V shed 2 bases, J shed 4 bases, and the junction held 4 bases outside the gene matches. Germline V gene data show CDR1 as MGHDK and CDR2 as SYGVNS. CDR3 length: 17 amino acids. The CDR3 DNA is TGTGCCAGCAGTGAACCCGGGACTAGCGGGGGATACAATGAGCAGTTCTTC. Its translation is CASSEPGTSGGYNEQFF.

The gene calls are TRBV5-4 and TRBJ2-6; 11 bases are shared with TRBD2. This CDR3 comprises 20 residues. Germline V lookup: CDR1 SGHNT, CDR2 YYREEE (reference sequence). The J segment lost 1 base and the V segment lost 3 bases, leaving 12 bases of the junction unmatched. CDR3 sequence (DNA): TGTGCCAGCAGCTCACCAATGGGCGCTAGCGGGGGGTCTGGGGCCAACGTCCTGACTTTC. This translates into CASSSPMGASGGSGANVLTF.

The sample holds one count of this clone. The V gene is TRBV5-6, the J gene TRBJ1-2; the D is unclear. The CDR3 contains 12 residues. The V end was cut by 9 bases, the J end by 8 bases, with 17 bases between. CDR1 SGHDT and CDR2 YYEEEE come from the germline V gene. The CDR3 protein is CATTRETRGYTF. The DNA of the CDR3 is TGTGCCACCACACGGGAAACGAGGGGCTACACCTTC.

The V call is TRBV3-1 (or the pseudogene TRBV3-2), the J call TRBJ2-3; D unclear. CDR1 and CDR2 (germline): LGHDT, YNNKEL (reference sequence). V dropped 2 bases and J dropped 5 bases, with 8 bases sitting between them. The CDR3 consists of 13 residues. The CDR3 nucleotides read TGTGCCAGCAGCCAACTAAGTAGAGATACGCAGTATTTT. Its translation: CASSQLSRDTQYF.

This chain links TRBV28 with TRBJ2-1; the D gene is possibly TRBD1 (6 bases). Germline CDR1 reads MDHEN; CDR2 reads SYDVKM. Trimming removed 6 bases at V and 5 bases at J, with 20 bases between. The CDR3 contains 16 residues. In DNA form, the CDR3 reads TGTGCCAGCAGCCCCGTTACAGGGATCTCAAACAATGAGCAGTTCTTC. As protein: CASSPVTGISNNEQFF.

The chain carries TRBV6-1 and TRBJ2-7, with a weak D call TRBD1 (6 bases). The CDR3 spans 14 residues. The V gene lost 1 base and the J gene lost 3 bases, with 10 bases spanning the gap. In germline, CDR1 is MNHNS, CDR2 SASEGT. Here the CDR3 DNA reads TGTGCCAGCAGTGAAGGTTTCAGGGGCTACGAGCAGTACTTC. Its translation: CASSEGFRGYEQYF.

This clone was detected once. CDR3 protein: CASSLLIQGLTNSPLHF. The CDR3 bases are TGCGCCAGCAGCTTATTGATACAGGGCTTGACTAATTCACCCCTCCACTTT. The chain couples TRBV5-1 to TRBJ1-6; D perhaps matches TRBD1 (6 bases). The CDR3 is 17 amino acids. CDR1 and CDR2 (germline): SGHRS, YFSETQ. V was trimmed by 2 bases and J by 6 bases, leaving 18 bases between them.

This clone was seen a single time. The gene calls are TRBV27 and TRBJ2-2, with a tentative D call TRBD2 (6 bases). The V gene lost 4 bases and the J gene lost 0 bases, with 15 bases spanning the gap. Germline CDR1 reads MNHEY; CDR2 reads SMNVEV (reference sequence). CDR3 length: 17 residues. CDR3: CASSSPGLATNTGELFF. CDR3 nucleotides: TGTGCCAGCAGTTCCCCGGGGCTAGCGACGAACACCGGGGAGCTGTTTTTT.

The chain is built from TRBV7-6 and TRBJ2-3, with 10 bases matching TRBD2. V gave up 0 bases and J gave up 4 bases; unmatched junction bases: 4. Germline lookup yields CDR1 SGHVS and CDR2 FNYEAQ. The CDR3 is 16 amino acids. The CDR3 DNA reads as TGTGCCAGCAGCTTAGCCACTAGCGGGATATCAGATACGCAGTATTTT. Translated: CASSLATSGISDTQYF.

This chain uses TRBV4-2 with TRBJ2-3; D gene uncertain. The CDR3 loop spans 14 amino acids. The germline V gene has CDR1 LGHNA and CDR2 YNFKEQ. V was pared by 4 bases and J by 0 bases, with 8 bases between. CDR3 in DNA: TGTGCCAGCAGCCTACAGCCCAGCACAGATACGCAGTATTTT. It specifies CASSLQPSTDTQYF.

The chain employs TRBV30 and TRBJ1-1; tentatively, D is TRBD1 (5 bases). This CDR3 spans 13 amino acids. V lost 1 base and J 1 base, leaving 7 bases between the germline ends. Germline V gene data show CDR1 as GTSNPN and CDR2 as SVGIG (reference sequence). The CDR3 loop is CAWSGQRNTEAFF. Written as DNA, the CDR3 is TGTGCCTGGAGTGGACAGAGGAACACTGAAGCTTTCTTT.

The rearrangement uses TRBV6-1 and TRBJ1-1; D is ambiguous. V was shortened by 0 bases and J by 8 bases, with 10 bases between the two germline ends. The CDR3 consists of 13 residues. Germline V lookup: CDR1 MNHNS, CDR2 SASEGT. This chain's CDR3 is CASSEALGGEAFF. In DNA form, the CDR3 reads TGTGCCAGCAGTGAAGCGCTGGGAGGGGAAGCTTTCTTT.

V and J are TRBV7-8 and TRBJ1-4, with a weak D call TRBD1 (6 bases). In germline, CDR1 is SGHVS, CDR2 FQNEAQ. V gave up 7 bases and J gave up 0 bases, with 15 bases separating them. This CDR3 has 16 amino acids. The CDR3 here is CASTPQGRATNEKLFF. CDR3 in DNA: TGTGCCAGCACCCCCCAGGGGAGAGCAACTAATGAAAAACTGTTTTTT.

In DNA form, the CDR3 reads TGTGCCAGCCTCCTGGGCCCTTATAGCAATCAGCCCCAGCATTTT. Residues: CASLLGPYSNQPQHF. The chain carries TRBV6-5 and TRBJ1-5; no clear D. The CDR3 is 15 residues long. The V and J ends lost 8 bases and 0 bases respectively, with 14 bases between them. CDR1 and CDR2 (germline): MNHEY, SVGAGI.

This clone was seen once. This chain links TRBV3-1 (or the pseudogene TRBV3-2) with TRBJ1-2; D gene uncertain. V dropped 4 bases and J dropped 3 bases, with 9 bases sitting between them. Germline values: CDR1 LGHDT, CDR2 YNNKEL (reference sequence). The CDR3 contains 13 residues. CDR3: CASSLSSHYGYTF. The CDR3, as DNA: TGTGCCAGCAGCCTGAGTTCCCACTATGGCTACACCTTC.

This clone came up once. The chain links TRBV19 to TRBJ2-5; 8 bases align to TRBD1. The V segment lost 6 bases and the J segment 2 bases; nucleotides outside the gene matches: 5. CDR1 and CDR2 from the germline V gene are LNHDA and SQIVND (reference sequence). The CDR3 contains 14 residues. The CDR3 spells CASSLGQEQETQYF. CDR3 DNA sequence: TGTGCCAGTAGCCTGGGACAGGAACAAGAGACCCAGTACTTC.

In its sample, this clone was seen once. The gene calls are TRBV6-5 and TRBJ1-2; tentatively, D is TRBD1 (5 bases). The CDR3 has 13 residues. V was clipped by 2 bases and J by 8 bases, with 12 bases between them. Germline V lookup: CDR1 MNHEY, CDR2 SVGAGI. The CDR3 nucleotides read TGTGCCAGCAGTTACGAGGCAGGGAAAGGCTACACCTTC. This gives the protein CASSYEAGKGYTF.

The chain has TRBV2 and TRBJ2-3; 10 bases align to TRBD2. The CDR3 has 19 residues. J gave up 3 bases and V 2 bases, and 14 bases lay outside the gene matches. Germline values: CDR1 SNHLY, CDR2 FYNNEI. The chain's CDR3 is CASSELVGSGRAGTDTQYF. As DNA, the CDR3 is TGTGCCAGCAGTGAACTCGTGGGCAGCGGGAGGGCCGGGACAGATACGCAGTATTTT. The full variable domain, completed using reference TRBV2 and TRBJ2-3, is EPEVTQTPSHQVTQMGQEVILRCVPISNHLYFYWYRQILGQKVEFLVSFYNNEISEKSEIFDDQFSVERPDGSNFTLKIRSTKLEDSAMYFCASSELVGSGRAGTDTQYFGPGTRLTVL.

For the CDR3, the DNA is TGTGCCAGTCTGGGGCGGAAGCATTACAATGAGCAGTTCTTC. Its translation: CASLGRKHYNEQFF. The rearrangement links TRBV6-5 to TRBJ2-1; possible D gene TRBD1, 5 bases. V was pared by 9 bases and J by 4 bases, with 16 bases between. The CDR3 length is 14 residues. Germline CDR1 and CDR2: MNHEY and SVGAGI.

CDR3 coding DNA: TGTGCCAGTAGTATACAAATAAGAGGAAACTATGGCTACACCTTC. Translation: CASSIQIRGNYGYTF. The chain recombines TRBV19 with TRBJ1-2; unclear D gene. The CDR3 sequence is 15 residues long. V dropped 2 bases and J dropped 2 bases, with 12 bases sitting between them. The germline V gene has CDR1 LNHDA and CDR2 SQIVND (reference sequence).

This clone was found a few times. The genes are TRBV5-5 and TRBJ1-1; D may be TRBD1 (6 bases). The CDR3 loop spans 15 amino acids. Germline V gene lookup returns CDR1 SGHKS and CDR2 YYEKEE (reference sequence). Trimming shortened V by 0 bases and J by 3 bases, and 12 bases separated the two germline ends. The chain's CDR3 is CASSLVPGGHTEAFF. CDR3 nucleotide sequence: TGTGCCAGCAGCTTGGTTCCGGGGGGGCACACTGAAGCTTTCTTT.

In its sample, this clone was seen a few times. CDR3 sequence (DNA): TGTGCCAGCAGCGGCGCCCGGAGCGGGAGGTCGAACAATGAGCAGTTCTTC. Translated, it gives CASSGARSGRSNNEQFF. The chain carries TRBV7-9 and TRBJ2-1; 9 bases fit TRBD2. Unmatched junction bases numbered 13, after V lost 5 bases and J lost 5 bases. Per germline, CDR1 SEHNR and CDR2 FQNEAQ (reference sequence). The CDR3 spans 17 residues.

This clone was observed a single time. This chain connects TRBV21-1 to TRBJ1-1; whether TRBD1, the table's D call, matches the DNA was not checked. TRBV21-1 is annotated as a pseudogene. The CDR3 length is 14 residues. CDR3 sequence (DNA): TGTGCCAGCAGCACCACAGGGGGGGACACTGAAGCTTTCTTT. This encodes CASSTTGGDTEAFF.

This chain connects TRBV5-4 to TRBJ2-1; maybe TRBD1 (5 bases). The CDR3 totals 13 residues. V gave up 3 bases and J gave up 5 bases, with 9 bases separating them. Germline values: CDR1 SGHNT, CDR2 YYREEE (reference sequence). CDR3 sequence: CASSSLRDNEQFF. Here the CDR3 DNA reads TGTGCCAGCAGCTCCCTCAGGGACAATGAGCAGTTCTTC.